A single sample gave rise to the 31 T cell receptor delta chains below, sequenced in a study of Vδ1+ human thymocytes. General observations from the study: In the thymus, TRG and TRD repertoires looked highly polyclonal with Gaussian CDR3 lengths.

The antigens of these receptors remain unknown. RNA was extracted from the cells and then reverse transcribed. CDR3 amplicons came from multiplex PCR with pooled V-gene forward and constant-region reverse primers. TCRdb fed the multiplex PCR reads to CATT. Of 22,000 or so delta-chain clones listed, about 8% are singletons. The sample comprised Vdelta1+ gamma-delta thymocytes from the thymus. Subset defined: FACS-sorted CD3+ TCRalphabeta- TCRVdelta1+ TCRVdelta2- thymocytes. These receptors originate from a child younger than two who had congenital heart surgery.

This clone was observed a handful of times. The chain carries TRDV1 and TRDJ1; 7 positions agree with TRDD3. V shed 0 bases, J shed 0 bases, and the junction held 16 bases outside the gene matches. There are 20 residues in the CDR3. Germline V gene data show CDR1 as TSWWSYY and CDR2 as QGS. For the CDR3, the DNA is TGTGCTCTTGGGGAACTCCTCTATTTCCCCTGGGGGTCATACACCGATAAACTCATCTTT. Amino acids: CALGELLYFPWGSYTDKLIF.

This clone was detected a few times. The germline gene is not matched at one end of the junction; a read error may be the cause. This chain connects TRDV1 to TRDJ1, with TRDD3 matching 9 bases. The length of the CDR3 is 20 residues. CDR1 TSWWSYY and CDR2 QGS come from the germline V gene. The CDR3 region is CALGEGLRPSLGDPTDKLTF. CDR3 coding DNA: TGTGCTCTTGGGGAAGGACTACGACCTTCCCTGGGGGATCCTACCGATAAACTCACCTTT.

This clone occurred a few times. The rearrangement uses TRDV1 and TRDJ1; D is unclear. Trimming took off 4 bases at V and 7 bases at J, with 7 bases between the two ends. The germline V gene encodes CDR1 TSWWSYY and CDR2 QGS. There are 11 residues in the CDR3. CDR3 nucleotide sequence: TGTGCTCTTGGGGTCGTCCCTAAACTCATCTTT. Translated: CALGVVPKLIF.

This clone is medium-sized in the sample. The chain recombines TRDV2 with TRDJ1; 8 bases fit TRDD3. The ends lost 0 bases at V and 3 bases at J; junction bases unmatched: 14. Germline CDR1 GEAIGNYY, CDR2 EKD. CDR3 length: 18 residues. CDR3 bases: TGTGCCTGTGACACCGAAATTACTGGGGATACTAAATCCGATAAACTCATCTTT. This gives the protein CACDTEITGDTKSDKLIF.

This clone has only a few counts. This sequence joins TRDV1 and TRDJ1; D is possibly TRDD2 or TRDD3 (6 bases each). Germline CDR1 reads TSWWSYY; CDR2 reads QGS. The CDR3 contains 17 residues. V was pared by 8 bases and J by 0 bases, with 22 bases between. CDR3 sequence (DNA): TGTGCTCTTCAAACCTCCTACGGAGTGGGGGACACCGATAAACTCATCTTT. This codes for CALQTSYGVGDTDKLIF.

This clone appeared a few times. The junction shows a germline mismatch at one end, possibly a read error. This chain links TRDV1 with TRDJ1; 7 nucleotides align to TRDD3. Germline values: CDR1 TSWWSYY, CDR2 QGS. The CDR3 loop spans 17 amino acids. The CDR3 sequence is CAIGASSYWGSTDKLIF. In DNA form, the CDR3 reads TGTGCTATTGGGGCCTCTTCGTACTGGGGCTCCACCGATAAACTCATCTTT.

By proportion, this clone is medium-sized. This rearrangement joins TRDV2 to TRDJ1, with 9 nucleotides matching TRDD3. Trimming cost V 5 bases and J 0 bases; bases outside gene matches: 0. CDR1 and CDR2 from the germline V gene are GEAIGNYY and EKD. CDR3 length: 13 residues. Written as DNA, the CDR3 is TGTGCCTGTGCTGGGGGATACACCGATAAACTCATCTTT. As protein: CACAGGYTDKLIF.

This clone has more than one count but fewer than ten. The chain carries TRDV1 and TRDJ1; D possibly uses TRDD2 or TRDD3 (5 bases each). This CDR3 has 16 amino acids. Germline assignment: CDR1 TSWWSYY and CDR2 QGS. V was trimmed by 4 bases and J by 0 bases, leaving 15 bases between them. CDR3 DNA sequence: TGTGCTCTTGGGGGGCCTTCGGGGACTTACACCGATAAACTCATCTTT. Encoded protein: CALGGPSGTYTDKLIF.

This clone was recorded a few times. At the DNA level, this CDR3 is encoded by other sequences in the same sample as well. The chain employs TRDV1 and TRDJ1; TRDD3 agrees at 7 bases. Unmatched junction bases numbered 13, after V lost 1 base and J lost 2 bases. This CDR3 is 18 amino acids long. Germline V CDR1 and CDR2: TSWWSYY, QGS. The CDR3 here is CALGEPGLAGGLTDKLIF. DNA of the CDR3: TGTGCTCTTGGGGAACCCGGATTAGCCGGGGGATTAACCGATAAACTCATCTTT.

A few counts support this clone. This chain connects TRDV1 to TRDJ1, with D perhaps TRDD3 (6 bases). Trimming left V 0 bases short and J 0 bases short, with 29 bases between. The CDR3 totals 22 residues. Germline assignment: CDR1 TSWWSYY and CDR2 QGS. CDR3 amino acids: CALGELDSRGDRTKTYTDKLIF. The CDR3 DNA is TGTGCTCTTGGGGAACTCGATTCCCGGGGGGACCGTACGAAGACGTACACCGATAAACTCATCTTT.

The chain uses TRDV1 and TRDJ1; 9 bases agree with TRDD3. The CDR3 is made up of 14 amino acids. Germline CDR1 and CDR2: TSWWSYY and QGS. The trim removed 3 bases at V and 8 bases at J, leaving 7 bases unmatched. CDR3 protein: CALGDLTGGRKLIF. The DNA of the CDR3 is TGTGCTCTTGGGGACCTTACTGGGGGACGGAAACTCATCTTT.

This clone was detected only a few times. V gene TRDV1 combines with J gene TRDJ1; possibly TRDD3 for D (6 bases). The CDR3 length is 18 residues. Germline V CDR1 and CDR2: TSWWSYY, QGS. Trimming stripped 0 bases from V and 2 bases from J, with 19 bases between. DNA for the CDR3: TGTGCTCTTGGGGAACTTGAAGGCCCGCGTACTGGGACCGATAAACTCATCTTT. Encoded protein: CALGELEGPRTGTDKLIF.

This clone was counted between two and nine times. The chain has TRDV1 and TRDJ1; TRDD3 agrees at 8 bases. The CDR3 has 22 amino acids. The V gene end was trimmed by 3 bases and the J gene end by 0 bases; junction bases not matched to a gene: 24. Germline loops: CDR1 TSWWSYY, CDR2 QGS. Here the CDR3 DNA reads TGTGCTCTTGGGGACCGAACTTCCGTGGTAAGGGGGATATCTGTAGACACCGATAAACTCATCTTT. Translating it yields CALGDRTSVVRGISVDTDKLIF.

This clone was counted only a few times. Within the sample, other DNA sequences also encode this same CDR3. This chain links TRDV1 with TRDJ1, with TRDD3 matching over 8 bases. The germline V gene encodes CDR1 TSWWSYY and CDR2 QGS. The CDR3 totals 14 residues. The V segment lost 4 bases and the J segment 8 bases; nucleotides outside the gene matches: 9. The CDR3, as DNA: TGTGCTCTTGGGGTTCCCACTGGGGGCCAGAAACTCATCTTT. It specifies CALGVPTGGQKLIF.

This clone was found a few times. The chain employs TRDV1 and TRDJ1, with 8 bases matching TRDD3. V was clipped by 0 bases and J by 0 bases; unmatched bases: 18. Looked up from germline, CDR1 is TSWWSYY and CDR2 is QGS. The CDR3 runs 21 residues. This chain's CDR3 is CALGELNFGIVLGANTDKLIF. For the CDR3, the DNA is TGTGCTCTTGGGGAACTAAATTTCGGTATCGTACTGGGGGCCAACACCGATAAACTCATCTTT.

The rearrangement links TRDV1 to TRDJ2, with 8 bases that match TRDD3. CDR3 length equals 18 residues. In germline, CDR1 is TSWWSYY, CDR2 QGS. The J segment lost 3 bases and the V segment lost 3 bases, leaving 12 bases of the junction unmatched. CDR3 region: CALGDPSTELGVTAQLFF. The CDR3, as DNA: TGTGCTCTTGGGGACCCATCTACTGAACTGGGGGTGACAGCACAACTCTTCTTT.

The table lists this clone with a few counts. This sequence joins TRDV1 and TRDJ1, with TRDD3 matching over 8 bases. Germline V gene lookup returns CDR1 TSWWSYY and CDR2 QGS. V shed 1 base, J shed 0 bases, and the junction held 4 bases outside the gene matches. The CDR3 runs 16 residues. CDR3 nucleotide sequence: TGTGCTCTTGGGGAACGACTGGGGGCCGACACCGATAAACTCATCTTT. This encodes CALGERLGADTDKLIF.

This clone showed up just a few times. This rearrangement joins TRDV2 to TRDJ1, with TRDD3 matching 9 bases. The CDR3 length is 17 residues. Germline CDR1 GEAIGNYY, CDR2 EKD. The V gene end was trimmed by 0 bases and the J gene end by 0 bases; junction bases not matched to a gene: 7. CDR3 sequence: CACDTDWGISYTDKLIF. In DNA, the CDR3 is TGTGCCTGTGACACCGATTGGGGGATATCTTACACCGATAAACTCATCTTT.

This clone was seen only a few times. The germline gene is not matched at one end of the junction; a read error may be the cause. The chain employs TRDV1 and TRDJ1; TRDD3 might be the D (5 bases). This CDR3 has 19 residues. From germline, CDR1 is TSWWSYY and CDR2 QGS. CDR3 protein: CALGELKFPTVLVGDRLIF. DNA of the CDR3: TGTGCTCTTGGGGAACTCAAATTCCCGACGGTACTGGTCGGCGATAGACTCATCTTT.

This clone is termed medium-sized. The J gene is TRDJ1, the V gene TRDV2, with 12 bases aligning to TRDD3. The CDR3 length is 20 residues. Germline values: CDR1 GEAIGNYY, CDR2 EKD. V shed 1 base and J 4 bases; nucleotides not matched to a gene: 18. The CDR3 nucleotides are TGTGCCTGTGACACTCCTACGGAGCCCTACTGGGGGATACTTGGCGATAAACTCATCTTT. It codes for CACDTPTEPYWGILGDKLIF.

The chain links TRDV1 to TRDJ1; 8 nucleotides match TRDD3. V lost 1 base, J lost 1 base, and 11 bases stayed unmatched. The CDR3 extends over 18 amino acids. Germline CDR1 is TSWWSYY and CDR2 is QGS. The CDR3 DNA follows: TGTGCTCTTGGGGAACAAGCGGGGTGGGGGATTAGCACCGATAAACTCATCTTT. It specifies CALGEQAGWGISTDKLIF.

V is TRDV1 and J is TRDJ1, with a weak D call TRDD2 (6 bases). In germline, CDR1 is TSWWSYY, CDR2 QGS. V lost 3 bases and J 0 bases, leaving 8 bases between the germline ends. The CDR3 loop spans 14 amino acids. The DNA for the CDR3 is TGTGCTCTTGGGGAGCTCCTACACACCGATAAACTCATCTTT. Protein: CALGELLHTDKLIF.

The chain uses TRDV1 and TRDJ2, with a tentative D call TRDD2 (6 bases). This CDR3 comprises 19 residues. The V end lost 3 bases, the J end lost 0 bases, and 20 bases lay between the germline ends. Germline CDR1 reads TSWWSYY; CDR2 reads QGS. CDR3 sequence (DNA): TGTGCTCTTGGGGATCCTTTCCTAAGCGGTCCTTCTTTGACAGCACAACTCTTCTTT. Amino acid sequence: CALGDPFLSGPSLTAQLFF.

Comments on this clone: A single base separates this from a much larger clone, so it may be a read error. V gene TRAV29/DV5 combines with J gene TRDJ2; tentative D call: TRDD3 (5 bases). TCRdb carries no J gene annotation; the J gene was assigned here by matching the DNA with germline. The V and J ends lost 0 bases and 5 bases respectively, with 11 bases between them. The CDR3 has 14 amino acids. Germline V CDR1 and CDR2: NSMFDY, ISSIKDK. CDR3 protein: CAASEAGSTAQLFF. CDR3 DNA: TGTGCAGCAAGCGAAGCTGGGAGCACAGCACAACTCTTCTTT.

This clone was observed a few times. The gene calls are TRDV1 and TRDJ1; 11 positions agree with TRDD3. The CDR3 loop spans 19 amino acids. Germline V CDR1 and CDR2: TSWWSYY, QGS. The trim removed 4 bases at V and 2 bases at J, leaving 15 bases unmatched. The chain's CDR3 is CALGARDFLLGDNTDKLIF. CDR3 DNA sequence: TGTGCTCTTGGGGCAAGGGACTTTCTACTGGGGGATAATACCGATAAACTCATCTTT.

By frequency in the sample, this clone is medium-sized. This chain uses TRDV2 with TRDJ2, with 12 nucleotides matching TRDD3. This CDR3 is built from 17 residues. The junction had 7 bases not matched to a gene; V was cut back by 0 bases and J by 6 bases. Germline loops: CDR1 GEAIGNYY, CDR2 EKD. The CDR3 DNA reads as TGTGCCTGTGACACCCCTGGGGGATACGGATCAGCAGCACAACTCTTCTTT. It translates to CACDTPGGYGSAAQLFF.

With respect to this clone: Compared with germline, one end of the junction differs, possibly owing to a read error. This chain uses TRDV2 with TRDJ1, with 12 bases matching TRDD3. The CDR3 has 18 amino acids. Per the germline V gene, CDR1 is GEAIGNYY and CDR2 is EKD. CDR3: CACDTLLGDTEHADKPIF. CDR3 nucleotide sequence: TGTGCCTGTGACACTTTACTGGGGGATACCGAGCACGCCGATAAACCCATCTTT.

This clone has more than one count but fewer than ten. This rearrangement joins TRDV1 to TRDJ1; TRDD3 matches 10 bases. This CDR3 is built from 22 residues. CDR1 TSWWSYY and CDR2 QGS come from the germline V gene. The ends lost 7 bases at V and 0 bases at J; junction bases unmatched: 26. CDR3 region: CALVISRSGSIPTGGYTDKLIF. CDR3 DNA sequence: TGTGCTCTTGTAATCTCCCGGTCGGGATCCATTCCTACTGGGGGATACACCGATAAACTCATCTTT.

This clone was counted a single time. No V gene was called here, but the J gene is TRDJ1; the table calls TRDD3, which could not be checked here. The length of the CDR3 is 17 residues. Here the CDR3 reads CALGELNPFLRADKLIF. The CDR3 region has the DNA TGTGCTCTTGGGGAACTAAACCCATTCCTACGAGCCGATAAACTCATCTTT.

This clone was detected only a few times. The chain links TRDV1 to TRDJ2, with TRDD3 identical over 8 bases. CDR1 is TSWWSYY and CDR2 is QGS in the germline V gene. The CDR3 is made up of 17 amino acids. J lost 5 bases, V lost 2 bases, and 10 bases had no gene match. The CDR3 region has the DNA TGTGCTCTTGGGGAATTAAACGAGGTGGGGGATACAGCACAACTCTTCTTT. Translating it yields CALGELNEVGDTAQLFF.

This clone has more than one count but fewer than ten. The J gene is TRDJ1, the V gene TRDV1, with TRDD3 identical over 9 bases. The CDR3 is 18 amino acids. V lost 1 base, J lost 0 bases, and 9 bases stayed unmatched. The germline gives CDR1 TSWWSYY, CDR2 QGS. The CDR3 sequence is CALGEPRGYDTNTDKLIF. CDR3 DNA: TGTGCTCTTGGGGAACCCAGGGGATACGATACCAACACCGATAAACTCATCTTT.